This entry features one T cell receptor beta chain sequence. Its target is unknown. Every cDNA TCR molecule received its own unique molecular identifier. TCRdb ran MiXCR on the 5' RACE reads and lists one entry per CDR3 protein. This sample has over 8,500 distinct CDR3 sequences, with 9.5% to 15% found just once. CDR1 SGHRS and CDR2 YFSETQ come from the germline V gene. J gave up 5 bases and V 2 bases, and 4 bases lay outside the gene matches. The CDR3 totals 15 residues. Specified time point: sample taken at primary tumor resection. Samples came from some 73 TRACERx patients with untreated early-stage lung cancer. In each case, whole RNA from tumor, nontumor lung or frozen PBMC was sequenced unsorted. The record originates from a study of spatial heterogeneity in lung cancer. Study outcomes and limitations: The number of expanded tumor alpha and beta chains correlated with mutation number.

This clonotype originated in a male donor with early-stage non-small cell lung cancer. The rearrangement links TRBV5-1 to TRBJ2-5; 12 bases fit TRBD2. Specimen: lung tumor tissue, collected at surgery. The CDR3 DNA is TGCGCCAGCAGCTTCCTAGCGGGGGGGCAGGAGACCCAGTACTTC. Protein: CASSFLAGGQETQYF.